The 20 T cell receptor beta chains presented below share a single source sample, sequenced in a study of neurological immune-mediated disorders. TCRdb reanalysed the 5' RACE reads using MiXCR and keeps one entry per CDR3 protein. The sample yields approximately 86,000 distinct CDR3 sequences, around 2.6% seen once. The sequenced material came from PBMCs. Receptors originate from a woman in her thirties with multiple sclerosis.

This clonotype appeared many times. As DNA, the CDR3 is TGTGCCAGCAGCCAGAGCGAAAACTACGAGCAGTACTTC. It is translated as CASSQSENYEQYF. V and J are TRBV3-1 and TRBJ2-7; D gene uncertain. The CDR3 is 13 amino acids. Germline lookup yields CDR1 LGHDT and CDR2 YNNKEL (reference sequence). Trimming stripped 3 bases from V and 3 bases from J, with 9 bases between.

This clonotype occurred many times. The genes are TRBV5-1 and TRBJ2-3; maybe TRBD2 (6 bases). The CDR3 totals 14 residues. Trimming shortened V by 4 bases and J by 2 bases, and 11 bases separated the two germline ends. Germline V gives CDR1 SGHRS, CDR2 YFSETQ. CDR3 coding DNA: TGCGCCAGCAGCCCGGGAGAGGCCACAGATACGCAGTATTTT. Protein product: CASSPGEATDTQYF.

This clonotype was seen many times. The CDR3 sequence: CASSFTSGRAPSDTQYF. The CDR3 bases are TGTGCCAGCAGCTTTACTAGCGGGAGGGCCCCGTCAGATACGCAGTATTTT. The V call is TRBV7-2, the J call TRBJ2-3; 13 bases match TRBD2. CDR1 SGHTA and CDR2 FQGNSA come from the germline V gene. The CDR3 runs to 17 residues. Losses at the gene ends were 3 bases for V and 4 bases for J; bases not matched to a gene: 7.

This clonotype was seen repeatedly, ten times or more. V and J are TRBV12-3 or TRBV12-4 and TRBJ2-3, with unresolved D. CDR3 length: 17 residues. The V end lost 4 bases, the J end lost 1 base, and 18 bases lay between the germline ends. The CDR3 DNA reads TGTGCCAGCAGTTCCCGGTACCCCTATGGAGGCACAGATACGCAGTATTTT. Translating gives CASSSRYPYGGTDTQYF.

In this sample, this clonotype turned up many times. The rearrangement joins TRBV20-1 to TRBJ1-1, with a possible D match to TRBD1 (6 bases). Germline CDR1 and CDR2: DFQATT and SNEGSKA (reference sequence). V dropped 3 bases and J dropped 7 bases, with 15 bases sitting between them. This CDR3 spans 13 amino acids. The CDR3 nucleotides are TGCAGTGCTAGCACAGGGAATTTCTATGAAGCTTTCTTT. Amino acids: CSASTGNFYEAFF.

This clonotype was found many times. This chain joins TRBV20-1 and TRBJ1-4; 12 nucleotides align to TRBD1. This CDR3 comprises 15 residues. The germline V gene encodes CDR1 DFQATT and CDR2 SNEGSKA (reference sequence). J gave up 8 bases and V 5 bases, and 9 bases lay outside the gene matches. The CDR3 DNA follows: TGCAGTGCTCTTCCAGGGACAGGGGGCAGGGAAAAACTGTTTTTT. Amino acid sequence: CSALPGTGGREKLFF.

This clonotype was found many times. This chain links TRBV29-1 with TRBJ2-7, with D uncertain. Per germline, CDR1 SQVTM and CDR2 ANQGSEA. Trimming left V 4 bases short and J 0 bases short, with 4 bases between. The CDR3 totals 11 residues. CDR3 coding DNA: TGCAGCGTTGCTAGCTCCTACGAGCAGTACTTC. As protein: CSVASSYEQYF.

In this sample, this clonotype turned up many times. The V and J genes are TRBV10-3 and TRBJ2-2; possible D gene TRBD1, 6 bases. The CDR3 is 15 amino acids. CDR1 ENHRY and CDR2 SYGVKD come from the germline V gene. The germline V and J ends were trimmed by 10 bases and 2 bases, with 17 bases remaining between them. The CDR3 is CATNQDSSNTGELFF. In DNA form, the CDR3 reads TGTGCCACCAACCAGGACAGCTCCAACACCGGGGAGCTGTTTTTT.

This clonotype was seen ten or more times. The V gene is TRBV6-5, the J gene TRBJ1-2; no reliable D call. V was pared by 0 bases and J by 5 bases, with 10 bases between. This CDR3 has 14 amino acids. Germline CDR1 MNHEY, CDR2 SVGAGI. CDR3 bases: TGTGCCAGCAGTTACTCTGCCGGCCTGTATGGCTACACCTTC. Translating it yields CASSYSAGLYGYTF.

This clonotype occurred many times. CDR3 protein: CSVVIAEAFF. Here the CDR3 DNA reads TGCAGCGTTGTAATAGCCGAAGCTTTCTTT. The V gene is TRBV29-1, the J gene TRBJ1-1; no clear D. Germline V CDR1 and CDR2: SQVTM, ANQGSEA. Trimming stripped 4 bases from V and 8 bases from J, with 8 bases between. The CDR3 covers 10 residues.

This clonotype was seen ten or more times. The V call is TRBV7-9, the J call TRBJ1-1; D gene unclear. The CDR3 covers 8 residues. Trimming left V 8 bases short and J 8 bases short, with 3 bases between. Germline CDR1 SEHNR, CDR2 FQNEAQ (reference sequence). In DNA form, the CDR3 reads TGTGCCAGCCCCGAAGCTTTCTTT. The encoded protein is CASPEAFF.

This clonotype occurred many times. The rearrangement links TRBV11-2 to TRBJ2-7; D possibly corresponds to TRBD1 (6 bases). Per germline, CDR1 SGHAT and CDR2 FQNNGV. Trimming shortened V by 6 bases and J by 6 bases, and 18 bases separated the two germline ends. This CDR3 contains 14 residues. This CDR3 is CASRRTGRRGEQYF. In DNA, the CDR3 is TGTGCCAGCAGACGAACAGGGAGACGGGGCGAGCAGTACTTC.

This clonotype has at least ten counts. V and J are TRBV24-1 and TRBJ1-2, with 9 bases fitting TRBD1. The length of the CDR3 is 12 residues. Germline V CDR1 and CDR2: KGHDR, SFDVKD. V dropped 4 bases and J dropped 8; count of bases not matched to a gene: 1. The CDR3 loop reads CATSEGQGGYTF. CDR3 sequence (DNA): TGTGCCACCAGTGAGGGACAGGGCGGCTACACCTTC.

This clonotype was seen ten or more times. The V and J genes are TRBV6-1 and TRBJ2-1; D unresolved. The germline V gene encodes CDR1 MNHNS and CDR2 SASEGT. This CDR3 is built from 12 residues. Trimming stripped 2 bases from V and 8 bases from J, with 7 bases between. DNA of the CDR3: TGTGCCAGCAGTGAAACGCGTCATGAGCAGTTCTTC. Translated: CASSETRHEQFF.

At least ten counts were recorded for this clonotype. V is TRBV9 and J is TRBJ2-7; no definite D call. Germline assignment: CDR1 SGDLS and CDR2 YYNGEE. The CDR3 runs 13 residues. Trimming removed 0 bases at V and 6 bases at J, with 10 bases between. The CDR3 region is CASSVGPGSEQYF. CDR3 sequence (DNA): TGTGCCAGCAGCGTAGGCCCGGGCTCCGAGCAGTACTTC.

At least ten counts were recorded for this clonotype. V gene TRBV6-4 combines with J gene TRBJ1-1; 10 nucleotides match TRBD1. V was clipped by 0 bases and J by 0 bases; unmatched bases: 10. Germline V gives CDR1 MRHNA, CDR2 SNTAGT. This CDR3 is 19 amino acids long. This CDR3 reads CASSDSFFRDRGMNTEAFF. CDR3 sequence (DNA): TGTGCCAGCAGTGACTCATTCTTCCGGGACAGGGGCATGAACACTGAAGCTTTCTTT.

This clonotype was observed at least ten times. This sequence joins TRBV5-1 and TRBJ2-1, with a tentative D call TRBD1 (7 bases). This CDR3 comprises 14 residues. The ends were cut back, 1 base at V and 9 bases at J, with 14 bases in the middle. CDR1 is SGHRS and CDR2 is YFSETQ in the germline V gene. DNA of the CDR3: TGCGCCAGCAGCTTGACAGGGGAGGTGGGTGAGCAGTTCTTC. Translated: CASSLTGEVGEQFF.

This clonotype has a count of ten or more. The chain employs TRBV7-2 and TRBJ2-1, with 9 positions matching TRBD1. Losses at the gene ends were 1 base for V and 5 bases for J; bases not matched to a gene: 3. The CDR3 totals 15 residues. Germline lookup yields CDR1 SGHTA and CDR2 FQGNSA. The CDR3 DNA sequence: TGTGCCAGCAGCTTAGACGGGACAGGGAACAATGAGCAGTTCTTC. Translated, it gives CASSLDGTGNNEQFF.

This clonotype was detected ten times or more. The V call is TRBV29-1, the J call TRBJ2-7; unclear D gene. Germline CDR1 is SQVTM and CDR2 is ANQGSEA. Between the trimmed V and J ends, which lost 4 bases and 9 bases, there was a span of 19 bases. The CDR3 is 13 amino acids. The CDR3 nucleotides read TGCAGCGTTGTGGATCCGAAAGAGGAAATGCAGTACTTC. This codes for CSVVDPKEEMQYF.

This clonotype was picked up many times. This chain joins TRBV3-1 and TRBJ2-5, with 15 bases fitting TRBD2. Germline CDR1 LGHDT, CDR2 YNNKEL (reference sequence). The J segment lost 5 bases and the V segment lost 5 bases, leaving 0 bases of the junction unmatched. The CDR3 is 14 amino acids. CDR3 residues: CASSGTSGGETQYF. The CDR3, as DNA: TGTGCCAGCAGCGGGACTAGCGGGGGGGAGACCCAGTACTTC.